The 4 T cell receptor beta chains given below trace back to one sample, sequenced in a study. Each CDR3 protein is one row after TCRdb ran MiXCR on the 5' RACE reads. The table records around 57,000 distinct CDR3 sequences, around 26% of them present only once. Specimen: tumor-infiltrating memory CD4+ T cells sorted from the breast tumor. Subset noted: memory CD4+ T cells, CD4+CD45RO+CD25-. The source is a female donor with breast cancer.

The chain combines TRBV11-2 with TRBJ2-1; D is unresolved. CDR1 SGHAT and CDR2 FQNNGV come from the germline V gene. V lost 0 bases, J lost 4 bases, and 7 bases lay in between. CDR3 length equals 14 residues. CDR3 sequence reads: CASSLELQYNEQFF. CDR3 sequence (DNA): TGTGCCAGCAGCTTAGAGTTGCAATACAATGAGCAGTTCTTC.

Points on this clonotype: Relative to the germline gene, one junction end is altered; a read error may explain this. The CDR3 sequence: CASSPYRVTEAFF. CDR3 DNA sequence: TGTGCCAGCAGTCCCTATCGTGTCACTGAAGCCTTCTTT. The V and J genes are TRBV6-5 and TRBJ1-1; D unresolved. Germline assignment: CDR1 MNHEY and CDR2 SVGAGI. This CDR3 contains 13 residues.

Concerning this clonotype: A junction boundary mismatches the germline segment, possibly from a read error. V gene TRBV4-1 combines with J gene TRBJ2-3; TRBD2 is a possible D gene (6 bases). This CDR3 contains 15 residues. Germline V gives CDR1 MGHRA, CDR2 YSYEKL. DNA for the CDR3: TGTGCCAGCATAACGACGGGACTCAGCACAGATACGCAGTATTTT. Translation: CASITTGLSTDTQYF.

In its sample, this clonotype was seen once. An end of the junction does not agree with germline; a read error may underlie this. The chain employs TRBV20-1 and TRBJ2-7, with a tentative D call TRBD2 (5 bases). This CDR3 spans 11 amino acids. Germline V lookup: CDR1 DFQATT, CDR2 SNEGSKA (reference sequence). The CDR3 sequence: CRATSSYEQYF. CDR3 nucleotide sequence: TGCAGGGCTACTAGCTCCTACGAGCAGTACTTC.